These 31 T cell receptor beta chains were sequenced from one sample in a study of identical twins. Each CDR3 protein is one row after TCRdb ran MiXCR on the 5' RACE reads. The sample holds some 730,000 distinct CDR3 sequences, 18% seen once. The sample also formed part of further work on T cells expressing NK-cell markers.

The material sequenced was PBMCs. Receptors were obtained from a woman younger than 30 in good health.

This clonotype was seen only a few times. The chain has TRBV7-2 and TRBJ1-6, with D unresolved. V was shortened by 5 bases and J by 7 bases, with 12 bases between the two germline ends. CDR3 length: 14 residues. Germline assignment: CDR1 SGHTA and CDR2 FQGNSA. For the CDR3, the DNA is TGTGCCAGCAGCCCGTCTAGGCACAATTCACCCCTCCACTTT. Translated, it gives CASSPSRHNSPLHF.

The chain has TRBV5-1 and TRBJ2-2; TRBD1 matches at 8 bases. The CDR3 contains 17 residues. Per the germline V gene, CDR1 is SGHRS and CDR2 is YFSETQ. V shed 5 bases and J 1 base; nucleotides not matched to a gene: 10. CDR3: CASRKSRQGRNTGELFF. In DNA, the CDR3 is TGCGCCAGCAGAAAGTCTAGACAGGGGAGGAACACCGGGGAGCTGTTTTTT.

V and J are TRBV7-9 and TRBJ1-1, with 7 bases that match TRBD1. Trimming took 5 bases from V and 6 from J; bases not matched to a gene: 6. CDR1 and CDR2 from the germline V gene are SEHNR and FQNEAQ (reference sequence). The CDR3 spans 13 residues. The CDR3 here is CASSPETGPEAFF. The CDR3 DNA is TGTGCCAGCAGCCCCGAGACAGGGCCTGAAGCTTTCTTT.

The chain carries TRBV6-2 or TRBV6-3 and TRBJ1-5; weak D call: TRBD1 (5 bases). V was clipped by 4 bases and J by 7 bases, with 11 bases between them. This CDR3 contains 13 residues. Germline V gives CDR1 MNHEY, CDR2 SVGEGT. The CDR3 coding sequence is TGTGCCAGCAGTTCGGGACTGGCGCAGCCCCAGCATTTT. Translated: CASSSGLAQPQHF.

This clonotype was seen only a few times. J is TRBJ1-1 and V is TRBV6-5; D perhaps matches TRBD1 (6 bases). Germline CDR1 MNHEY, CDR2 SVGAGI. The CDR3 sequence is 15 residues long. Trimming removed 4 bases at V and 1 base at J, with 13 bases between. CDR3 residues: CASSLQGIWNTEAFF. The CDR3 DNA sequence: TGTGCCAGCAGTTTACAGGGAATTTGGAACACTGAAGCTTTCTTT.

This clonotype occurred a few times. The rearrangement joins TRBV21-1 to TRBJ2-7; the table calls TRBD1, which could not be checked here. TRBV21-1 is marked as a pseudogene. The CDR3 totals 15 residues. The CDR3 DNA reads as TGTGCCACCCACCAGCCGAGGACAGGCCCCTACGAGCAGTACTTC. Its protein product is CATHQPRTGPYEQYF.

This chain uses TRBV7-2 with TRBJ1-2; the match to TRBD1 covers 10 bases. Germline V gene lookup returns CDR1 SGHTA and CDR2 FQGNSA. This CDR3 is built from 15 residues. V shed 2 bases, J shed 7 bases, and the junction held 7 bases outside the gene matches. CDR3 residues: CASSLSLTGGGGYTF. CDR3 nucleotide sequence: TGTGCCAGCAGCTTATCCTTGACAGGGGGCGGTGGCTACACCTTC.

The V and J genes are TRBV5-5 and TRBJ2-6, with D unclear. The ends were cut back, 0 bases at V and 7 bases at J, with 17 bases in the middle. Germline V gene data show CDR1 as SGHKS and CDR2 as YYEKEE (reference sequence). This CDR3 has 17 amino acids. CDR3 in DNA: TGTGCCAGCAGCTTGGAAGGCCGCCTCGTTGGAGCCAACGTCCTGACTTTC. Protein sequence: CASSLEGRLVGANVLTF.

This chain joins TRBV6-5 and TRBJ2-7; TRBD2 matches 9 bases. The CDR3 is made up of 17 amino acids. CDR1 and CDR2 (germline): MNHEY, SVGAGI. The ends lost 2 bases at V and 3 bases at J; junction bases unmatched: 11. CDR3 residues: CASSYRTSGLVNYEQYF. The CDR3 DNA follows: TGTGCCAGCAGTTACAGAACTAGCGGGCTGGTCAACTACGAGCAGTACTTC.

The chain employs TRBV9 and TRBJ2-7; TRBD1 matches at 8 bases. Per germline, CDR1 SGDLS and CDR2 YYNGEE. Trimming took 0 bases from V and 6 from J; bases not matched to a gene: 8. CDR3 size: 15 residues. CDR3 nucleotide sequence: TGTGCCAGCAGCGTAGGTCCAGGGGGCATCGGCGAGCAGTACTTC. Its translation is CASSVGPGGIGEQYF. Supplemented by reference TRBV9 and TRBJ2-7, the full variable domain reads DSGVTQTPKHLITATGQRVTLRCSPRSGDLSVYWYQQSLDQGLQFLIQYYNGEERAKGNILERFSAQQFPDLHSELNLSSLELGDSALYFCASSVGPGGIGEQYFGPGTRLTVT.

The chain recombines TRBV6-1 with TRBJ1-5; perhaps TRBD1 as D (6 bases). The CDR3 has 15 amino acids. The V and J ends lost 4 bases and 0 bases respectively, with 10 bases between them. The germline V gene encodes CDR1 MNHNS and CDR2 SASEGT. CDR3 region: CASSATGYSNQPQHF. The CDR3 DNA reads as TGTGCCAGCAGTGCCACAGGGTATAGCAATCAGCCCCAGCATTTT.

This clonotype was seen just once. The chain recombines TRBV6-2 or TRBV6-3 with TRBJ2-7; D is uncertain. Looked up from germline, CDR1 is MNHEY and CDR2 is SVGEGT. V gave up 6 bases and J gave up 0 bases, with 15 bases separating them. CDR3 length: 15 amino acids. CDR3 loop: CASSALLQSSYEQYF. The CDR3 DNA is TGTGCCAGCAGCGCCCTTCTGCAGAGCTCCTACGAGCAGTACTTC.

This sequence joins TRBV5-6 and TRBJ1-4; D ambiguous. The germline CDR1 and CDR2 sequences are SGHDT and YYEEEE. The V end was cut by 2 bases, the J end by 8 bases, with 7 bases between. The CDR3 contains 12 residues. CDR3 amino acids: CASSFIGEKLFF. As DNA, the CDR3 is TGTGCCAGCAGCTTCATCGGGGAAAAACTGTTTTTT.

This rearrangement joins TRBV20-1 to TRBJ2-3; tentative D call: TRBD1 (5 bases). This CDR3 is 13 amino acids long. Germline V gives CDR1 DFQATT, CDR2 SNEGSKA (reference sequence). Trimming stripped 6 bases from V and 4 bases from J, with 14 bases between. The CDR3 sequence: CSAPGQGPDTQYF. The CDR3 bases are TGCAGTGCCCCCGGGCAGGGTCCAGATACGCAGTATTTT.

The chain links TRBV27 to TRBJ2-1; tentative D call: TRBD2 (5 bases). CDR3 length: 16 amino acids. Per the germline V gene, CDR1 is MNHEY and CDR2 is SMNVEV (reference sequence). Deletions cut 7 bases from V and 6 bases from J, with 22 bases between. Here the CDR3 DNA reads TGTGCCAGCAACGGACTCCTCGATGCTAATTCCAATGAGCAGTTCTTC. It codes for CASNGLLDANSNEQFF.

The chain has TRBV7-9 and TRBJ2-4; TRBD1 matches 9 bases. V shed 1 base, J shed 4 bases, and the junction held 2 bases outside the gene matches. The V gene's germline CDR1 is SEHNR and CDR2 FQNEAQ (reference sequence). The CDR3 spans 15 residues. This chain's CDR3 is CASSLGDREKNIQYF. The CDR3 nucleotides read TGTGCCAGCAGCTTAGGGGACAGGGAGAAAAACATTCAGTACTTC. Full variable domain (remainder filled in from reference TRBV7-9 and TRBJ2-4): DTGVSQNPRHKITKRGQNVTFRCDPISEHNRLYWYRQTLGQGPEFLTYFQNEAQLEKSRLLSDRFSAERPKGSFSTLEIQRTEQGDSAMYLCASSLGDREKNIQYFGAGTRLSVL.

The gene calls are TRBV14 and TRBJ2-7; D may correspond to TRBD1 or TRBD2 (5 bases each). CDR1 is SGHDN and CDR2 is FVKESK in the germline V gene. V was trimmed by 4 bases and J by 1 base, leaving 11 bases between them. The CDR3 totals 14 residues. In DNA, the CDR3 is TGTGCCAGCAGCCGACTGGGGGATTCCTACGAGCAGTACTTC. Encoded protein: CASSRLGDSYEQYF.

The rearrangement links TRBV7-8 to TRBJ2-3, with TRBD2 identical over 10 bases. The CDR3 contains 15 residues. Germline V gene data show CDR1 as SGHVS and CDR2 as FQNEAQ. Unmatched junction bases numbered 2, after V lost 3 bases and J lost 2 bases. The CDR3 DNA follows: TGTGCCAGCAGCTTTAGCGGGAGGCACACAGATACGCAGTATTTT. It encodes CASSFSGRHTDTQYF.

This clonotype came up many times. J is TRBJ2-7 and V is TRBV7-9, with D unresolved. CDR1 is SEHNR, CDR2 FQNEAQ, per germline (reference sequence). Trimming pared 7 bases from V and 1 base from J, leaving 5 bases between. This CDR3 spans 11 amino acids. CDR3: CASTSSYEQYF. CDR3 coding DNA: TGTGCCAGCACCTCTTCCTACGAGCAGTACTTC.

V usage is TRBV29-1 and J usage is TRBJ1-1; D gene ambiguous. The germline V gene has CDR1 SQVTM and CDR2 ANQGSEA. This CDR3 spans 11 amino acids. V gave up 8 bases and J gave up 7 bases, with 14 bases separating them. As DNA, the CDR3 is TGCAGCTCCCGTCGTGCAGGTGAAGCTTTCTTT. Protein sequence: CSSRRAGEAFF.

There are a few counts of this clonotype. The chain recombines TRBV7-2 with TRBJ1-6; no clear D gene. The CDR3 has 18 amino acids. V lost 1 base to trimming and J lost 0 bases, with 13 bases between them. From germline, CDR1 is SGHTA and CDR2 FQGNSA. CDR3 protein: CASSLGQHLSSYNSPLHF. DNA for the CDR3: TGTGCCAGCAGCTTAGGGCAGCACCTGAGCTCCTATAATTCACCCCTCCACTTT.

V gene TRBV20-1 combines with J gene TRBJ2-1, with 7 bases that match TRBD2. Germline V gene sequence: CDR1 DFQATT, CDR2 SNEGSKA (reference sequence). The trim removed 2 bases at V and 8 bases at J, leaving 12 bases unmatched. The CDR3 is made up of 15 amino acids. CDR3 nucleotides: TGCAGTGCTAGAAAAACCGGGACTATCCCATATGAGCAGTTCTTC. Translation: CSARKTGTIPYEQFF.

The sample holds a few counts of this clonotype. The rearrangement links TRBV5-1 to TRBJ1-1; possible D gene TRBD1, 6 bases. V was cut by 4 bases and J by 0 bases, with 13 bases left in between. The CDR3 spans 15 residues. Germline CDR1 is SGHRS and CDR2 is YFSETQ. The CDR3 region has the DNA TGCGCCAGCAGCCCCTGGACAGCGATGAACACTGAAGCTTTCTTT. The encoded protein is CASSPWTAMNTEAFF.

CDR3 coding DNA: TGTGCCAGCAGCGTCTACTCCGGGACAGGGTCCTCTGAGCAGTTCTTC. Translation: CASSVYSGTGSSEQFF. The chain uses TRBV9 and TRBJ2-1; 9 bases are shared with TRBD1. CDR1 and CDR2 from the germline V gene are SGDLS and YYNGEE. There are 16 residues in the CDR3. J gave up 9 bases and V 2 bases, and 12 bases lay outside the gene matches. The entire variable domain, with the rest obtained from reference TRBV9 and TRBJ2-1, is as follows: DSGVTQTPKHLITATGQRVTLRCSPRSGDLSVYWYQQSLDQGLQFLIQYYNGEERAKGNILERFSAQQFPDLHSELNLSSLELGDSALYFCASSVYSGTGSSEQFFGPGTRLTVL.

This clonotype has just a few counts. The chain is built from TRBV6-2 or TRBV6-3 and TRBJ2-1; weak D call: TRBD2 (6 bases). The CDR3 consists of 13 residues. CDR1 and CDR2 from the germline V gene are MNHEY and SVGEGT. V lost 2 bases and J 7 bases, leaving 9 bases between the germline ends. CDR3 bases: TGTGCCAGCAGTTACCAGCGGGTAAATGAGCAGTTCTTC. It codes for CASSYQRVNEQFF.

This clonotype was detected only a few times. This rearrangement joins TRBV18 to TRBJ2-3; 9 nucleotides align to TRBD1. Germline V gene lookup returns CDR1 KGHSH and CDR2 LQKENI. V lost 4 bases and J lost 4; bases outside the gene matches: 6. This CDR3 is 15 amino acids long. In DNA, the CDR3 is TGTGCCAGCTCACTTACAGGGGGCGGTGCAGATACGCAGTATTTT. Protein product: CASSLTGGGADTQYF.

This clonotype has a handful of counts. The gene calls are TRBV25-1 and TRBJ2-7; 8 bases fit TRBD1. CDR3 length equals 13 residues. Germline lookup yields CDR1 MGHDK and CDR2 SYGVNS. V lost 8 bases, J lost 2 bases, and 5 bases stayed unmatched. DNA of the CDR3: TGTGCCAGCGCAGGGGGCTCCCCCTACGAGCAGTACTTC. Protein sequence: CASAGGSPYEQYF.

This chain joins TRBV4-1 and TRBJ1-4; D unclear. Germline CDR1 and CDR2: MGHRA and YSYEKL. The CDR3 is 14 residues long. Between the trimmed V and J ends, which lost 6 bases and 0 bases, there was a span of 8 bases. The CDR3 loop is CASRPFATNEKLFF. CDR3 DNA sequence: TGCGCCAGCAGACCCTTTGCAACTAATGAAAAACTGTTTTTT.

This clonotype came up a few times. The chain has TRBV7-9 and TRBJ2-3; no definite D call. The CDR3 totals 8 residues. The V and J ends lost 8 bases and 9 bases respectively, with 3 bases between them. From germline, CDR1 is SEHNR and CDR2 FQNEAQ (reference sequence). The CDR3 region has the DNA TGTGCCAGCTCGACGCAGTATTTT. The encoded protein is CASSTQYF.

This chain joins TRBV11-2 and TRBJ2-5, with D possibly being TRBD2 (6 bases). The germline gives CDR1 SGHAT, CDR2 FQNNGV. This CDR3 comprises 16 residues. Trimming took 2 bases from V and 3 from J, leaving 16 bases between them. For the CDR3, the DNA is TGTGCCAGCAGCTTAAAAGGGTGGGGGGTCGAAGAGACCCAGTACTTC. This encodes CASSLKGWGVEETQYF. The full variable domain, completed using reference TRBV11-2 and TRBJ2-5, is EAGVAQSPRYKIIEKRQSVAFWCNPISGHATLYWYQQILGQGPKLLIQFQNNGVVDDSQLPKDRFSAERLKGVDSTLKIQPAKLEDSAVYLCASSLKGWGVEETQYFGPGTRLLVL.

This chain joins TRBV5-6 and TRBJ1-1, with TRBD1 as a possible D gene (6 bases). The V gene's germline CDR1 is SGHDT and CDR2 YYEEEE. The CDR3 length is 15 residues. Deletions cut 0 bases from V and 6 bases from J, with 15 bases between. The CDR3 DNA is TGTGCCAGCAGCTTGGAAGGGCGGGAGGGGGCTGAAGCTTTCTTT. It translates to CASSLEGREGAEAFF.